The rows below give T cell receptor beta chains drawn from one sample of a study of chemoradiotherapy in HPV16-positive cancers. Using immunoSEQ multiplex PCR, the repertoire was profiled, and TCRdb retains in-frame clones only, with some absent. Among some 5,000 clones listed, approximately 80% were seen once. Sampling was performed from a patient who underwent chemoradiotherapy. All receptors come from a human donor with HPV-associated anogenital cancer. Each CDR3 is given with its conserved first and last residue. D genes are given only for firm matches. Clone size appears in some rows only: once, few, many, or a class for an expanded clone.

few	TRBD1	TRBV11-2	TRBJ1-2	TGTGCCAGCAGCCCGGGACAGGACTATGGCTACACCTTC	CASSPGQDYGYTF
-	TRBD1	TRBV2	TRBJ1-5	TGTGCCAGCAGAAACAGGGGACCCCAGCATTTT	CASRNRGPQHF
-	TRBD2	TRBV5-1	TRBJ2-1	TGCGCCAGCAGCTTGGCCCCGACTAGCGGCAATGAGCAGTTCTTC	CASSLAPTSGNEQFF
-	TRBD2	TRBV2	TRBJ2-1	TGTGCCAGCAGTGAATTGGCGGGGGGGCAGAGTGAGCAGTTCTTC	CASSELAGGQSEQFF
-	TRBD1	TRBV18	TRBJ1-1	TGTGCCAGCTCACCACGTTGGGGGGACAGGGGGCTCGGGAACACTGAAGCTTTCTTT	CASSPRWGDRGLGNTEAFF
-	-	TRBV7-6	TRBJ2-1	TGTGCCAGCAGCTCCCTTTCCCAGGGAGGGCAGTTCTTC	CASSSLSQGGQFF
-	TRBD1	TRBV5-1	TRBJ1-1	TGCGCCAGCAGCTCCGGGACAGAGTTGAACACTGAAGCTTTCTTT	CASSSGTELNTEAFF
-	TRBD1	TRBV28	TRBJ2-5	TGTGCCAGCAGTTTATCCCGACAGGGGTCGAGAGAGACCCAGTACTTC	CASSLSRQGSRETQYF
-	TRBD2	TRBV19	TRBJ2-5	TGTGCCAGTAGGGGCGGGGGGGAGACCCAGTACTTC	CASRGGGETQYF
-	-	TRBV10-1	TRBJ2-3	TGCGCCAGCAGTGAGGTGGGACGGTACCCAGATACGCAGTATTTT	CASSEVGRYPDTQYF
-	-	TRBV6-6	TRBJ2-1	TGTGCCAGCAGTCCGGACAGCCTCGGCTACAATGAGCAGTTCTTC	CASSPDSLGYNEQFF
-	-	TRBV18	TRBJ1-5	TGTGCCAGCTCCCTGGGACCTAGTTACTATAGCAATCAGCCCCAGCATTTT	CASSLGPSYYSNQPQHF
-	TRBD2	TRBV7-9	TRBJ2-3	TGTGCCAGCAGACTCGGGGGGTGGTCGGATACGCAGTATTTT	CASRLGGWSDTQYF
-	-	TRBV4-3	TRBJ1-5	TGCGCCAGCAGCCAAGCCCTCGGGGGCTGGCAGCCCCAGCATTTT	CASSQALGGWQPQHF